This TCR beta chain was documented in a study of regulatory T cells in long-lasting Graves disease (dated by TCRdb to 2020 to 2022). In terms of the full investigation: Antithyroid drugs had been taken for less than 3 months by newly diagnosed Graves' disease patients. Patients with persistent Graves' disease were compared with patients with newly diagnosed Graves' disease using TCR sequencing and RNA sequencing of peripheral blood. The study took place in China and was registered as a clinical trial. A total of 35 or so samples underwent TCR sequencing: 13 from persistent and approximately 20 from newly diagnosed Graves' disease patients.

The label giving this sample's time point can be read as: newly diagnosed GD, antithyroid drugs for less than 3 months. RNA was extracted from PBMCs in TRIzol for both TCR sequencing and RNA sequencing. The diagnosis of Graves' disease was made according to American Thyroid Association guidelines. Patients were recruited from an endocrinology department in Xi'an, China. Each patient gave 7 to 9.5 milliliters of peripheral blood, collected in an EDTA anticoagulant tube. Ficoll Paque Plus density gradient separation was used to isolate PBMCs, and no additional T cell sorting was done. An Agilent 2100 Bioanalyzer and agarose gel were used to check RNA quality, while a NanoDrop 2000 measured RNA concentration. General findings and caveats noted by the study authors: Because the primary lesion, thyroid tissue, could not be accessed, the study looked at peripheral blood alone. Compared with newly diagnosed patients, persistent Graves' disease patients had lower TCR Shannon entropy and fewer highly expanded clones, which suggests clonal expansion. More public clonotypes were shared among persistent patients (around 3,000) than among newly diagnosed patients (966). TRBV28, TRBJ1-2 and TRBJ2-5 were preferentially used in persistent disease, while TRBV20-1 and TRBJ2-1 were favored in newly diagnosed disease. As a limitation, the authors acknowledged that the small sample size may reduce accuracy. Only the TCR beta chain was sequenced and analyzed.

The V and J ends are trimmed by 10 bases and 2 bases, leaving 17 bases between them. The CDR3 goes from the cysteine to the phenylalanine over 14 residues. The entry retains the CDR3 DNA only, 42 bases that are in frame from base 1. The library was made by multiplex PCR. Sequencing relied on an Illumina HiSeq 4000. TCR beta libraries were built with iRepertoire HTBI primers and Arm-PCR amplification of CDR3 regions. Before sequencing, the PCR products underwent gel purification. Concerning the study's data processing: Gene usage analysis of CDR3 amino acid clonotypes relied on the approximately 62 TRBV and 13 to 15 TRBJ segments identified across samples. Filtered high-quality paired reads were merged into contigs using COPE and FqMerger. BLAST was used to align contigs to IMGT TRBV, TRBD and TRBJ reference genes, and CDR3 was defined according to IMGT. Highly expanded clones were defined as clonotypes with a frequency above 0.1%. Repertoire diversity was measured by Shannon entropy, and V-J evenness by the Gini coefficient. A clonotype was considered public if more than one individual shared it. TCRdb trimmed public reads at Q25 via fastp, called clones via MiXCR and kept in-frame beta chains. Rows matching on CDR3 protein sequence are summarized as one entry with the most common DNA and genes. The V and J calls, along with clone size, are taken from TCRdb and not from the paper's own processing. This sample lists more than 450,000 distinct CDR3 sequences; 12% were detected once. Roughly 9.3% of the sample is in the top ten clones.

The table lists this clonotype with a few counts. Its antigen is currently not known. Base qualities were left out, and no much larger clone turns up one base away. This same sample was also part of a study on T cells in Graves' hyperthyroidism and ophthalmopathy. As that second study puts it: Stable Graves' hyperthyroidism was defined as the absence of progression to ophthalmopathy over 18 months of follow-up. Hyperthyroidism patients were newly diagnosed, had a disease duration of under 2 months, and were aged 18 to 65 years. Any patient with an uncontrolled infection, another autoimmune disease, pregnancy or lactation was excluded. Diagnoses were established on the basis of clinical symptoms, serum thyroxine and TRAb, thyroid ultrasound, and orbital computed tomography. The TCR CDR3 was subjected to a first round of RT-PCR using the HTBI primer set and the Qiagen OneStep RT-PCR kit. Most expanded thyroid clonotypes (frequency above 0.001) were also detected in blood, suggesting blood repertoires may reflect thyroid immune responses. Ophthalmopathy was separated from stable hyperthyroidism by a 13 V-J signature model, with approximately 89% sensitivity and approximately 81% specificity obtained in cross-validation and 80%/75% obtained in testing. In validation, the model predicted progression to ophthalmopathy a median of about 6.5 months before onset, with over 60% sensitivity and around 76% specificity. A discovery cohort of about a hundred patients, approximately 44 with Graves' ophthalmopathy and about 58 with stable Graves' hyperthyroidism, was used to find distinguishing TCR V-J signatures. Prospective prediction of ophthalmopathy was tested in an independent validation cohort of some 20 hyperthyroidism patients and 15 to 17 patients who later progressed to ophthalmopathy. The approximately 98 discovery patients were randomly divided into training and test sets at a 7:3 ratio. Thyroid tissue and blood T-cell repertoires from about six Graves' hyperthyroidism patients were also compared in the study. After sampling, hyperthyroidism patients received methimazole starting at 30 mg daily, and ophthalmopathy patients received high-dose intravenous methylprednisolone. The libraries were constructed in a second round of multiplex PCR and then size-selected and purified. Libraries were sequenced paired-end with 100 bp reads on an Illumina HiSeq2000. Raw data were processed with SOAPnuke, discarding reads with adapters, uncalled bases, mean Phred below 15, or no exact constant-primer or identifier match. COPE v1.2.5 was used to merge the high-quality paired reads, and each unique nucleotide sequence was defined as a clonotype. MiTCR v1.1 was used to align clonotypes to the IMGT TRBV, TRBD and TRBJ reference segments. Analysis was restricted to V-J combinations with a frequency above 0.0001, which covered 99% to 99.2% of repertoires. The TCS score was defined as the ratio of F50 (clonal expansion) to E x V (chaos), calculated using BLOSUM62-based TCRdist between CDR3 peptides within each V-J. Welch's t-statistics and random forest reduced 500 to 550 V-J features to some 14, which were used in a naive Bayes classifier (R e1071). Sample size was not statistically predetermined, and blinding of investigators to group allocation was not performed. TCR Vbeta CDR3 sequencing of around 130 peripheral blood samples (under 45 ophthalmopathy, about 75 hyperthyroidism and around 17 progressor patients) is reported in the paper.

The rearranged segments are TRBV12-3 or TRBV12-4 and TRBJ2-5; TRBD2 is a possible D gene, resting on 6 matching bases. The sequencing used peripheral blood mononuclear cells (PBMCs), collected at new diagnosis, from a patient treated with antithyroid drugs. The TCR was taken from a woman aged 25 to 39 with Graves disease. Donor details come from another sample of the same person, matched by shared clones. CDR3 protein: CATSGGGTQETQYF. The nucleotide sequence is TGTGCCACCTCCGGGGGAGGAACACAAGAGACCCAGTACTTC.